These T cell receptor beta chains were read from a single sample in a study of tumor-infiltrating lymphocytes in primary liver carcinoma. MiXCR, run by TCRdb on the multiplex PCR reads, gives a single entry per CDR3 protein. Of approximately 320,000 distinct CDR3 sequences listed, more than 55% were seen once; the top ten hold about 18%. Source material: peripheral blood. The receptors stem from a woman aged 30 to 39 with primary liver carcinoma and hepatitis B virus infection. CDR3s include the opening cysteine and the closing phenylalanine or tryptophan. The D gene is left open where the match is weak. Clone size is stated in some rows and not others, as once, few, many or a class when expanded.

len: 14; d_gene: TRBD2; j_gene: TRBJ2-3; abundance: NA; v_gene: TRBV30; CDR3aa: CAWGPGLSTDTQYF; CDR3nt: TGTGCCTGGGGGCCGGGACTAAGCACAGATACACAGTATTTT
len: 14; d_gene: NA; j_gene: TRBJ2-7; abundance: NA; v_gene: TRBV6-6; CDR3aa: CASGTGQNLPWQYF; CDR3nt: TGTGCCAGCGGAACCGGACAGAATCTACCCTGGCAGTACTTC
len: 14; d_gene: NA; j_gene: TRBJ1-3; abundance: NA; v_gene: TRBV6-5; CDR3aa: CASSVTSAGNTIYF; CDR3nt: TGTGCCAGCAGTGTCACCTCTGCTGGAAACACCATATATTTT
len: 12; d_gene: NA; j_gene: TRBJ2-7; abundance: many; v_gene: TRBV6-6; CDR3aa: CASGRDSYEQYF; CDR3nt: TGTGCCAGCGGGCGGGACTCCTACGAGCAGTACTTC
len: 14; d_gene: NA; j_gene: TRBJ1-5; abundance: once; v_gene: TRBV2; CDR3aa: CASSEGGGNQPQHF; CDR3nt: TGTGCCAGCAGTGAAGGGGGTGGGAATCAGCCCCAGCATTTT
len: 17; d_gene: NA; j_gene: TRBJ2-7; abundance: NA; v_gene: TRBV29-1; CDR3aa: CSVEELDLTPPSYEQYF; CDR3nt: TGCAGCGTTGAAGAACTCGACCTTACACCACCCTCCTACGAGCAGTACTTC
len: 16; d_gene: NA; j_gene: TRBJ2-3; abundance: NA; v_gene: TRBV7-9; CDR3aa: CASHIKPGGDTDTQYF; CDR3nt: TGTGCCAGCCACATAAAGCCCGGCGGAGACACAGATACGCAGTATTTT
len: 14; d_gene: TRBD1; j_gene: TRBJ2-4; abundance: many; v_gene: TRBV11-2; CDR3aa: CASSDDRGRNIQYF; CDR3nt: TGTGCCAGCAGCGATGACAGGGGGAGGAACATTCAGTACTTC
len: 15; d_gene: NA; j_gene: TRBJ2-7; abundance: few; v_gene: TRBV7-8; CDR3aa: CASSQGIGRSYEQYF; CDR3nt: TGTGCCAGCAGCCAAGGGATCGGCAGAAGCTACGAGCAGTACTTC
len: 14; d_gene: TRBD2; j_gene: TRBJ2-1; abundance: NA; v_gene: TRBV6-2/TRBV6-3; CDR3aa: CASIQAGLARERFF; CDR3nt: TGTGCCAGTATCCAGGCGGGACTAGCGAGGGAGCGGTTCTTC
len: 18; d_gene: TRBD1; j_gene: TRBJ2-1; abundance: NA; v_gene: TRBV5-1; CDR3aa: CASSLFYSRDRGGNEQFF; CDR3nt: TGCGCCAGCAGCTTGTTTTATTCCCGGGACAGGGGGGGCAATGAGCAGTTCTTC
len: 19; d_gene: NA; j_gene: TRBJ1-5; abundance: NA; v_gene: TRBV12-3/TRBV12-4; CDR3aa: CASSLIFMGRPYRNQPQHF; CDR3nt: TGTGCCAGCAGCTTAATATTTATGGGCCGACCCTATAGGAATCAGCCCCAGCATTTT
len: 16; d_gene: NA; j_gene: TRBJ2-1; abundance: many; v_gene: TRBV11-1; CDR3aa: CASLSNYGIDVGEQFF; CDR3nt: TGTGCCAGCCTATCAAACTACGGGATAGATGTAGGTGAGCAGTTCTTC
len: 13; d_gene: NA; j_gene: TRBJ2-1; abundance: once; v_gene: TRBV11-3; CDR3aa: CASRQDGNNEHFF; CDR3nt: TGTGCCAGCAGGCAAGATGGTAACAATGAGCACTTCTTC
len: 15; d_gene: NA; j_gene: TRBJ1-1; abundance: NA; v_gene: TRBV28; CDR3aa: CASSFVTLVNTEAFF; CDR3nt: TGTGCCAGCAGTTTCGTTACACTCGTCAACACTGAAGCTTTCTTT
len: 13; d_gene: NA; j_gene: TRBJ2-1; abundance: NA; v_gene: TRBV10-3; CDR3aa: CAIGGSGLNEQFF; CDR3nt: TGTGCCATCGGGGGGTCAGGACTGAATGAGCAGTTCTTC
len: 13; d_gene: NA; j_gene: TRBJ1-1; abundance: NA; v_gene: TRBV28; CDR3aa: CASSLVGGLEAFF; CDR3nt: TGTGCCAGCAGTTTGGTGGGGGGACTTGAAGCTTTCTTT
len: 16; d_gene: NA; j_gene: TRBJ1-5; abundance: NA; v_gene: TRBV6-5; CDR3aa: CASRLTDNRDNQPQHF; CDR3nt: TGTGCCAGCAGACTCACCGACAACAGGGACAACCAGCCCCAGCATTTT
len: 15; d_gene: NA; j_gene: TRBJ2-2; abundance: NA; v_gene: TRBV30; CDR3aa: CAWSVPGVDTGELFF; CDR3nt: TGTGCCTGGAGTGTACCTGGGGTGGACACCGGGGAGCTGTTTTTT
len: 14; d_gene: TRBD1; j_gene: TRBJ1-3; abundance: few; v_gene: TRBV6-1; CDR3aa: CASTRTGPGNTIYF; CDR3nt: TGTGCCAGCACCCGGACAGGGCCTGGAAACACCATATATTTT
len: 16; d_gene: TRBD2; j_gene: TRBJ2-1; abundance: many; v_gene: TRBV6-1; CDR3aa: CASSENRLAGRIEQFF; CDR3nt: TGTGCCAGCAGTGAAAATAGACTAGCGGGAAGGATTGAGCAGTTCTTC
len: 13; d_gene: NA; j_gene: TRBJ1-5; abundance: few; v_gene: TRBV7-9; CDR3aa: CASRGLSNQPQHF; CDR3nt: TGTGCCAGCAGGGGGCTGAGCAATCAGCCCCAGCATTTT
len: 14; d_gene: TRBD2; j_gene: TRBJ2-1; abundance: few; v_gene: TRBV13; CDR3aa: CASSLGGRAYQEFF; CDR3nt: TGTGCCAGCAGCTTAGGCGGGAGGGCCTATCAGGAGTTCTTC
len: 13; d_gene: NA; j_gene: TRBJ2-1; abundance: NA; v_gene: TRBV12-3/TRBV12-4; CDR3aa: CASSPFRRAEQFF; CDR3nt: TGTGCCAGCAGTCCTTTTCGACGGGCTGAGCAGTTCTTC